At least ten counts were recorded for the clone carrying this T cell receptor beta chain. Its specificity is unknown. The V gene's germline CDR1 is SGHAT and CDR2 FQNNGV. Trimming took off 6 bases at V and 9 bases at J, with 18 bases between the two ends. This CDR3 region has 15 residues. It was with 32 V and 13 J primers that multiplex PCR amplified TCR beta CDR3. TCRdb re-called the multiplex PCR reads with MiXCR, one entry per CDR3 protein. Among about 21,000 distinct CDR3 sequences listed, less than 35% were seen once. This specimen belongs to a study of immune heterogeneity within non-small cell lung tumors. The template for each sample was 500 to 700 ng of genomic DNA, which had been extracted from bulk tumor tissue. Multiple widely separated biopsies were taken from each primary tumor at surgery. Newly diagnosed with untreated non-small cell lung cancer, the patients underwent curative surgery.

Study-level points and caveats: Identical dominant CDR3 beta clonotypes showed recurrence across tumor sites within a patient, and site-unique high-frequency clones were also present.

The sequenced sample was lung tumor tissue. The chain couples TRBV11-2 to TRBJ1-6, with D perhaps matching TRBD1 (6 bases). This sequence originates from a man aged 35 to 55 with non-small cell lung cancer. CDR3: CASSPVRGRGSPLHF. CDR3 nucleotides: TGTGCCAGCAGTCCGGTCCGGGGGCGAGGTTCACCCCTCCACTTT.